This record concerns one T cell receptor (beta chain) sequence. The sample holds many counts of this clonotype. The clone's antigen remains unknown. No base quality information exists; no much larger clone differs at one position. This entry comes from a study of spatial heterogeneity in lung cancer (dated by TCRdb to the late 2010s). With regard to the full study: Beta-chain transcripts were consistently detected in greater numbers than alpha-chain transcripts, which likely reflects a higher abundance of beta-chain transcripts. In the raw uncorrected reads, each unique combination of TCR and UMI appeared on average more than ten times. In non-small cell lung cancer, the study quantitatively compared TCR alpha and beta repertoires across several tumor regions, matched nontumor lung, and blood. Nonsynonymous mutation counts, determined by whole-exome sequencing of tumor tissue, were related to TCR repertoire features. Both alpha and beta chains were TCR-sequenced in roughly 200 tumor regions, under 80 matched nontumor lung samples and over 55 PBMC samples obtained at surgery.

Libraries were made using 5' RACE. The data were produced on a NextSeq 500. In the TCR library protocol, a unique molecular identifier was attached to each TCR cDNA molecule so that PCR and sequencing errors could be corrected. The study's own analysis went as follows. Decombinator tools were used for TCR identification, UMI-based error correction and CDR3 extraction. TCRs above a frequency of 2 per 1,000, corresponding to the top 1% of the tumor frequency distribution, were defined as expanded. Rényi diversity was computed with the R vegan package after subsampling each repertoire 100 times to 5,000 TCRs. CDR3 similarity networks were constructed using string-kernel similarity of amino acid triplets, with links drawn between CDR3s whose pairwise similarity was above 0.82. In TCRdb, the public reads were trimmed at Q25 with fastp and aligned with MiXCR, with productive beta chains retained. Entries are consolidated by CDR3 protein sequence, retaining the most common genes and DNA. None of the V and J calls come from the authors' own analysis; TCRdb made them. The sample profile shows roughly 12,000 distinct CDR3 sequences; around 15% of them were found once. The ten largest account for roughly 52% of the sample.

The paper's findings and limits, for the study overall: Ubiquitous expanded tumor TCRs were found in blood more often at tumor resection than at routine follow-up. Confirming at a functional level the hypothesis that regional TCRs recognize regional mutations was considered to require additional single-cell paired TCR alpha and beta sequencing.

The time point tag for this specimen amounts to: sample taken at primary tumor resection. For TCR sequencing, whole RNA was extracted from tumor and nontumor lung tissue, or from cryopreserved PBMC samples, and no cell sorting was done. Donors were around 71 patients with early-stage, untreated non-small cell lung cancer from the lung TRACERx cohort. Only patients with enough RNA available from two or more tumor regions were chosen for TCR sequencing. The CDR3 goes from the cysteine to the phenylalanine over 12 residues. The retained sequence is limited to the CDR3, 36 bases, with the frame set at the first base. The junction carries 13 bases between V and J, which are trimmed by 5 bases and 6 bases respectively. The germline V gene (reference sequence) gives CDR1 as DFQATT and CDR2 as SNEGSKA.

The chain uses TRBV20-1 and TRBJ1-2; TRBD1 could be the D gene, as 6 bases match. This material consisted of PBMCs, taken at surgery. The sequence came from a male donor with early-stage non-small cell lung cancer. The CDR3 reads CSAYRDVDGYTF. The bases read TGCAGTGCTTACAGGGACGTAGATGGCTACACCTTC.